Shown below are 13 T cell receptor beta chains from a single sample sequenced in a study of cytomegalovirus exposure and HLA in healthy donors. Sequencing used immunoSEQ multiplex PCR; TCRdb keeps in-frame clones, though not all of them. This sample has 150,000 to 200,000 clones, with approximately 81% found just once. Sample: PBMCs. Source of these receptors: a man aged 30-40 years in good health and CMV-seropositive.

The J gene is TRBJ1-2, the V gene TRBV2; 7 bases align to TRBD1. The ends lost 8 bases at V and 6 bases at J; junction bases unmatched: 12. The germline V gene encodes CDR1 SNHLY and CDR2 FYNNEI. The CDR3 runs to 14 residues. The CDR3 bases are TGTGCCAGCGGGGGAGAGGAGGGGGCTCATGGCTACACCTTC. Its translation is CASGGEEGAHGYTF.

The chain employs TRBV6-5 and TRBJ1-4; 10 nucleotides agree with TRBD1. V lost 3 bases and J lost 10; bases outside the gene matches: 11. CDR3 length equals 16 residues. In germline, CDR1 is MNHEY, CDR2 SVGAGI. Here the CDR3 reads CASSYSSGTGVSKLFF. The CDR3 nucleotides are TGTGCCAGCAGTTATTCGTCCGGGACAGGGGTCTCAAAACTGTTTTTT.

Here the CDR3 reads CASSDAGTGGEQFF. In DNA, the CDR3 is TGTGCCAGCAGCGACGCCGGGACAGGGGGCGAGCAGTTCTTC. The chain carries TRBV25-1 and TRBJ2-1; 12 nucleotides match TRBD1. V gave up 6 bases and J gave up 10 bases; unmatched junction bases: 7. This CDR3 is 14 amino acids long. The V gene's germline CDR1 is MGHDK and CDR2 SYGVNS. The entire variable domain, with the rest obtained from reference TRBV25-1 and TRBJ2-1, is as follows: EADIYQTPRYLVIGTGKKITLECSQTMGHDKMYWYQQDPGMELHLIHYSYGVNSTEKGDLSSESTVSRIRTEHFPLTLESARPSHTSQYLCASSDAGTGGEQFFGPGTRLTVL.

This clone was counted only a few times. V usage is TRBV5-1 and J usage is TRBJ2-2; D gene uncertain. Germline values: CDR1 SGHRS, CDR2 YFSETQ. This CDR3 has 16 residues. V shed 1 base and J shed 4 bases, with 14 bases lying between them. The CDR3 DNA sequence: TGCGCCAGCAGCTTGATGGCGGTTAGTGGCACCGGGGAGCTGTTTTTT. Amino acids: CASSLMAVSGTGELFF. The full variable domain, rest sourced from reference TRBV5-1 and TRBJ2-2, is KAGVTQTPRYLIKTRGQQVTLSCSPISGHRSVSWYQQTPGQGLQFLFEYFSETQRNKGNFPGRFSGRQFSNSRSEMNVSTLELGDSALYLCASSLMAVSGTGELFFGEGSRLTVL.

The CDR3 sequence: CASSYQQGLGYGYTF. CDR3 bases: TGTGCCAGCAGTTATCAACAGGGCCTAGGCTATGGCTACACCTTC. The chain combines TRBV6-6 with TRBJ1-2; tentatively, D is TRBD1 (6 bases). This CDR3 contains 15 residues. Trimming cost V 3 bases and J 4 bases, with 15 bases left between them. The germline V gene has CDR1 MNHNY and CDR2 SVGAGI (reference sequence).

This chain joins TRBV9 and TRBJ2-7; 8 bases fit TRBD1. CDR1 and CDR2 (germline): SGDLS, YYNGEE. The V gene end was trimmed by 0 bases and the J gene end by 3 bases; junction bases not matched to a gene: 5. This CDR3 has 15 residues. The CDR3 DNA follows: TGTGCCAGCAGCGTAGGTGGGACAGGTCTCTACGAGCAGTACTTC. It translates to CASSVGGTGLYEQYF.

The chain links TRBV6-6 to TRBJ2-7; TRBD2 is a possible D gene (6 bases). Germline V gene sequence: CDR1 MNHNY, CDR2 SVGAGI (reference sequence). The germline V and J ends were trimmed by 1 base and 1 base, with 11 bases remaining between them. CDR3 length equals 15 residues. The CDR3 region has the DNA TGTGCCAGCAGTTACTTCGGGGGTGGGTCCTACGAGCAGTACTTC. As protein: CASSYFGGGSYEQYF.

This clone appeared once. The rearrangement links TRBV29-1 to TRBJ1-1; 7 bases match TRBD1. The CDR3 contains 15 residues. Per the germline V gene, CDR1 is SQVTM and CDR2 is ANQGSEA. With V trimmed by 6 bases and J by 0 bases, 10 bases remained unmatched. CDR3 bases: TGCAGCGTAAAACCGGGACAGAACATGAACACTGAAGCTTTCTTT. Its translation is CSVKPGQNMNTEAFF.

This chain joins TRBV10-3 and TRBJ2-7; D might be TRBD1 (6 bases). The CDR3 has 13 residues. The germline V gene encodes CDR1 ENHRY and CDR2 SYGVKD. V was pared by 10 bases and J by 7 bases, with 20 bases between. The DNA for the CDR3 is TGTGCCACTACAGGGAAGGGGGTGGGTGAGCAGTACTTC. It yields the protein CATTGKGVGEQYF.

This chain joins TRBV5-4 and TRBJ2-5; D unclear. CDR3 size: 15 residues. Germline lookup yields CDR1 SGHNT and CDR2 YYREEE (reference sequence). Trimming pared 1 base from V and 8 bases from J, leaving 18 bases between. In DNA form, the CDR3 reads TGTGCCAGCAGCTTGTCGTCTGTTGGAGACTCTACCCAGTACTTC. It is translated as CASSLSSVGDSTQYF.

The chain is built from TRBV6-1 and TRBJ2-7; 9 bases agree with TRBD1. The trim removed 1 base at V and 2 bases at J, leaving 3 bases unmatched. CDR3 length equals 15 residues. Looked up from germline, CDR1 is MNHNS and CDR2 is SASEGT. The CDR3, as DNA: TGTGCCAGCAGTGAAGAAGGGACAGGGACCTACGAGCAGTACTTC. Protein: CASSEEGTGTYEQYF.

The chain employs TRBV9 and TRBJ2-7; 10 bases map to TRBD1. Germline lookup yields CDR1 SGDLS and CDR2 YYNGEE. This CDR3 comprises 14 residues. The ends lost 3 bases at V and 5 bases at J; junction bases unmatched: 5. The CDR3 reads CASSATGQGNEQYF. The CDR3 DNA reads as TGTGCCAGCAGCGCCACGGGACAGGGGAACGAGCAGTACTTC. The whole variable domain, remainder taken from reference TRBV9 and TRBJ2-7, is DSGVTQTPKHLITATGQRVTLRCSPRSGDLSVYWYQQSLDQGLQFLIQYYNGEERAKGNILERFSAQQFPDLHSELNLSSLELGDSALYFCASSATGQGNEQYFGPGTRLTVT.

This clone showed up just once. V gene TRBV4-3 combines with J gene TRBJ2-3, with D perhaps TRBD2 (5 bases). The CDR3 is made up of 15 amino acids. Germline CDR1 and CDR2: LGHNA and YSLEER. The V end lost 4 bases, the J end lost 0 bases, and 11 bases lay between the germline ends. CDR3 DNA: TGCGCCAGCAGCCCCGAGTGGACTAGCACAGATACGCAGTATTTT. It yields the protein CASSPEWTSTDTQYF.